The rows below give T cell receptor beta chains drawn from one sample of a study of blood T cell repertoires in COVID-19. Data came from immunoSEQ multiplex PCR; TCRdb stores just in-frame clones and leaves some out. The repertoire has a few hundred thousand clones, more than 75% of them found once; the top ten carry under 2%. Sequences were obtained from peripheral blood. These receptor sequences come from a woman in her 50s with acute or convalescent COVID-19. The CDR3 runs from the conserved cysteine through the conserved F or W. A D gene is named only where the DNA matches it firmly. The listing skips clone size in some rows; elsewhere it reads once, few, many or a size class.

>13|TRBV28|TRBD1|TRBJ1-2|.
CASSLSGGDGYTF
TGTGCCAGCAGTTTGTCAGGGGGCGATGGCTACACCTTC
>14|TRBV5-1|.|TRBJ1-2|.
CASSSNQGNYGYTF
TGCGCCAGCAGCTCCAATCAGGGCAACTATGGCTACACCTTC
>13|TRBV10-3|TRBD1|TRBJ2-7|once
CAISPTGGYEQYF
TGTGCCATCAGCCCGACAGGGGGATACGAGCAGTACTTC
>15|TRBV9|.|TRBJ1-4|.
CASSAGGTVSEKLFF
TGTGCCAGCAGCGCCGGTGGGACTGTTAGTGAAAAACTGTTTTTT
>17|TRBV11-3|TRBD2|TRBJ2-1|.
CASVAGGPLSSYNEQFF
TGTGCCAGCGTAGCGGGAGGGCCCCTGAGCTCCTACAATGAGCAGTTCTTC
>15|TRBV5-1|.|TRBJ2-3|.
CASSSSGAGTDTQYF
TGCGCCAGCAGCTCCTCAGGGGCTGGCACAGATACGCAGTATTTT
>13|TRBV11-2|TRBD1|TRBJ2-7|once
CASSSGQNYEQYF
TGTGCCAGCAGCTCGGGACAGAACTACGAGCAGTACTTC
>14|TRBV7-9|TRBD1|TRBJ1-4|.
CASSSDRVNEKLFF
TGTGCCAGCAGCTCGGACAGGGTGAATGAAAAACTGTTTTTT
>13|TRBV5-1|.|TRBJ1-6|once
CASSRTDNSPLHF
TGCGCCAGCAGCAGGACAGATAATTCACCCCTCCACTTT
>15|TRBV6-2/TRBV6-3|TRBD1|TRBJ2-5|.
CASSSTRDSGAAQYF
TGTGCCAGCAGTTCAACAAGGGACAGTGGGGCGGCCCAGTACTTC
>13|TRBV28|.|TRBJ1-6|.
CASFQKINSPLHF
TGTGCCAGCTTTCAGAAAATAAATTCACCCCTCCACTTT
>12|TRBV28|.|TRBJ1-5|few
CASSLRVQPQHF
TGTGCCAGCAGTTTAAGAGTTCAGCCCCAGCATTTT
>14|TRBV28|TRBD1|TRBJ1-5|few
CASSLQGAVQPQHF
TGTGCCAGCAGTTTACAGGGGGCTGTTCAGCCCCAGCATTTT
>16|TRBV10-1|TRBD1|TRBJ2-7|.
CASSEPPGQEINEQYF
TGCGCCAGCAGTGAGCCACCGGGACAGGAAATTAACGAGCAGTACTTC
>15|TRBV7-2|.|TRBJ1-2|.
CASSSQGLSGYGYTF
TGTGCCAGCAGCTCCCAAGGACTTTCGGGATATGGCTACACCTTC
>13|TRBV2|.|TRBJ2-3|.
CASSEASGDTQYF
TGTGCCAGCAGTGAAGCGTCGGGAGATACGCAGTATTTT
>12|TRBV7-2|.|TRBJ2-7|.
CASSLLYREQYF
TGTGCCAGCAGCTTACTATACAGGGAGCAGTACTTC
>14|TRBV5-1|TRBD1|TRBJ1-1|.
CASSQTGGGTEAFF
TGCGCCAGCAGCCAGACAGGGGGGGGCACTGAAGCTTTCTTT
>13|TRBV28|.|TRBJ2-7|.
CASSRGGLYEQYF
TGTGCCAGCAGTAGGGGGGGGCTCTACGAGCAGTACTTC
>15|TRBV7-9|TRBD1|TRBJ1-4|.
CASSSGQGINEKLFF
TGTGCCAGCAGCTCAGGACAGGGGATTAATGAAAAACTGTTTTTT
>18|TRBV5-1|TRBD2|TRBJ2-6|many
CASSLGLAGSGGANVLTF
TGCGCCAGCAGCTTGGGACTAGCGGGGTCGGGAGGGGCCAACGTCCTGACTTTC
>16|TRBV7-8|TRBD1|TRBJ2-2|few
CASSLPGQGSAGELFF
TGTGCCAGCAGTCTCCCGGGACAGGGGTCTGCCGGGGAGCTGTTTTTT